Described below is a single TCR beta chain sequence and its context. The data are from a study of shared clonotypes between healthy human individuals. From germline, CDR1 is LGHNA and CDR2 YSLEER. V lost 1 base, J lost 0 bases, and 10 bases lay in between. This CDR3 has 15 amino acids. Only in-frame clones appear in the TCRdb table, and some are missing; sequencing was by immunoSEQ multiplex PCR. This repertoire shows some 2 million clones, 85% to 95% found once; its top ten account for 0.9% to 1.5%. CD45RO-negative, CCR7-positively selected cells formed the naive CD8 fraction, excluding terminally differentiated effector memory CD45RA+ cells.

This clonotype originated in a man between 18 and 29 years old in good health. V and J are TRBV4-3 and TRBJ2-7; D gene unclear. Material for sequencing was naive CD8+ T cells sorted from blood. Here the CDR3 reads CASSQAFLSSYEQYF. The CDR3 region has the DNA TGCGCCAGCAGCCAAGCCTTTCTCAGCTCCTACGAGCAGTACTTC.